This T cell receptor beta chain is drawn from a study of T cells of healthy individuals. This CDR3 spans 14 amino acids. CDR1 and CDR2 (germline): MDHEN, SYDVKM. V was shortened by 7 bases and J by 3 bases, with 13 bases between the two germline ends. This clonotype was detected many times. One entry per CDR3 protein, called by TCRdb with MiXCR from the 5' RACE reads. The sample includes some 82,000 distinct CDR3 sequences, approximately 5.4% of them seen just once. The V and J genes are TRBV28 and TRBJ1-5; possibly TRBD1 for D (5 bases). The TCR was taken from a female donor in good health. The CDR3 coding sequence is TGTGCCAGCACCCTGGGACTGCTCAATCAGCCCCAGCATTTT. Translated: CASTLGLLNQPQHF.